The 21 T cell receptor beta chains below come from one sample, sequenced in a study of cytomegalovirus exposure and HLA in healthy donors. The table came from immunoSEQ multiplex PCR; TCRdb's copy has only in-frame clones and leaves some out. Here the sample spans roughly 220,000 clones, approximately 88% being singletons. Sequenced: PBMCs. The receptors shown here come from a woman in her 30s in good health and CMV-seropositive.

Here the CDR3 DNA reads TGTGCCAGCAGCTTAGATGGGAGATCCTACTATGGCTACACCTTC. The encoded protein is CASSLDGRSYYGYTF. V usage is TRBV7-9 and J usage is TRBJ1-2; no definite D call. V shed 1 base and J shed 3 bases, with 12 bases lying between them. This CDR3 contains 15 residues. Germline-derived CDR1 and CDR2 are SEHNR and FQNEAQ (reference sequence).

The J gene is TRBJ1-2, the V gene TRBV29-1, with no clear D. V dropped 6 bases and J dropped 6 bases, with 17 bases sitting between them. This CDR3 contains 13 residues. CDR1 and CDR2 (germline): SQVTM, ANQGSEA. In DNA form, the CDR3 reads TGCAGCGTCCCTCCGCGGGGTATCGATGGCTACACCTTC. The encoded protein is CSVPPRGIDGYTF. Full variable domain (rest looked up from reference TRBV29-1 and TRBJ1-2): SAVISQKPSRDICQRGTSLTIQCQVDSQVTMMFWYRQQPGQSLTLIATANQGSEATYESGFVIDKFPISRPNLTFSTLTVSNMSPEDSSIYLCSVPPRGIDGYTFGSGTRLTVV.

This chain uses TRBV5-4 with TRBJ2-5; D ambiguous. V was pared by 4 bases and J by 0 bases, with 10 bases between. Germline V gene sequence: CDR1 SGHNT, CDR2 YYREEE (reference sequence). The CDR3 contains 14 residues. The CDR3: CASSAWSDQETQYF. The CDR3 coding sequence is TGTGCCAGCAGCGCCTGGTCAGACCAAGAGACCCAGTACTTC.

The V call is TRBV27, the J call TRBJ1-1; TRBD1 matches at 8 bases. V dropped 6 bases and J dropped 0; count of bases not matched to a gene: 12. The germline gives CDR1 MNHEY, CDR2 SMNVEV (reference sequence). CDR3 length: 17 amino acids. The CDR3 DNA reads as TGTGCCAGCAGCCCACGGACAGGGAGGGTCATGAACACTGAAGCTTTCTTT. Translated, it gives CASSPRTGRVMNTEAFF.

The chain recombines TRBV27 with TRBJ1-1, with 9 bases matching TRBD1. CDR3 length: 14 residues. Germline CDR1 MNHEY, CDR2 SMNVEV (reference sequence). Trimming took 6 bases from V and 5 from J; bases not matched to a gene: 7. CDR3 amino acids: CASSWQQGATEAFF. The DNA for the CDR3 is TGTGCCAGCAGCTGGCAACAGGGGGCTACTGAAGCTTTCTTT.

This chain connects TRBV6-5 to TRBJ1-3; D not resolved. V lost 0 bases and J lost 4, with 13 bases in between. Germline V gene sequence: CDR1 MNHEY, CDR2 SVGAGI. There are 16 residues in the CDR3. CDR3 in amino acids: CASSYSVPAGGNTIYF. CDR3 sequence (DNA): TGTGCCAGCAGTTACTCGGTCCCTGCAGGCGGAAACACCATATATTTT.

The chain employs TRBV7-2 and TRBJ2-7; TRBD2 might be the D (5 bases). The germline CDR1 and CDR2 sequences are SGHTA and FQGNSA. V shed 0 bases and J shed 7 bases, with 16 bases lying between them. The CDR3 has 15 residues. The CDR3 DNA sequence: TGTGCCAGCAGCTTAGCCCCACTAGAATCGGGTGAGCAGTACTTC. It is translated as CASSLAPLESGEQYF.

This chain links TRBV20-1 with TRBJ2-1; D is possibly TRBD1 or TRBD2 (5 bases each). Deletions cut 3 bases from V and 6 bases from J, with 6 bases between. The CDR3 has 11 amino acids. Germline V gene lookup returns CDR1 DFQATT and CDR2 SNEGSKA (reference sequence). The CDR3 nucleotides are TGCAGTGCTAGTGGGGGCAATGAGCAGTTCTTC. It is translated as CSASGGNEQFF.

DNA of the CDR3: TGTGCCAGCAGAAAGGACTTTAGCTCCTACAATGAGCAGTTCTTC. This codes for CASRKDFSSYNEQFF. The J gene is TRBJ2-1, the V gene TRBV6-4; tentative D call: TRBD2 (5 bases). The germline V and J ends were trimmed by 6 bases and 0 bases, with 12 bases remaining between them. Germline V gives CDR1 MRHNA, CDR2 SNTAGT. The CDR3 runs to 15 residues.

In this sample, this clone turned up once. The CDR3 DNA reads TGCGCCAGCAGCTTGTTGGCGACAGGGGGCGACAATGAGCAGTTCTTC. Its protein product is CASSLLATGGDNEQFF. J is TRBJ2-1 and V is TRBV5-1, with TRBD1 matching 10 bases. The CDR3 has 16 residues. With V trimmed by 1 base and J by 5 bases, 6 bases remained unmatched. Germline assignment: CDR1 SGHRS and CDR2 YFSETQ.

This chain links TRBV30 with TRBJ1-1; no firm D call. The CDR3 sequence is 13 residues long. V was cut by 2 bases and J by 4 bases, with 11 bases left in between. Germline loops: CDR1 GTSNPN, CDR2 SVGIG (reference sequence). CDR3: CAWSTGVLTEAFF. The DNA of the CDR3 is TGTGCCTGGAGTACCGGGGTGCTCACTGAAGCTTTCTTT. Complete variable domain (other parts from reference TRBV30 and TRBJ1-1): SQTIHQWPATLVQPVGSPLSLECTVEGTSNPNLYWYRQAAGRGLQLLFYSVGIGQISSEVPQNLSASRPQDRQFILSSKKLLLSDSGFYLCAWSTGVLTEAFFGQGTRLTVV.

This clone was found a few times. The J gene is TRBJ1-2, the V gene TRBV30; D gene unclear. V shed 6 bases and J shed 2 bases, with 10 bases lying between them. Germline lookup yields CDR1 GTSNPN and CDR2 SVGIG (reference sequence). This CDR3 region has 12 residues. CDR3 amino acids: CACSQGNYGYTF. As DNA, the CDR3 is TGTGCCTGCTCACAAGGGAACTATGGCTACACCTTC.

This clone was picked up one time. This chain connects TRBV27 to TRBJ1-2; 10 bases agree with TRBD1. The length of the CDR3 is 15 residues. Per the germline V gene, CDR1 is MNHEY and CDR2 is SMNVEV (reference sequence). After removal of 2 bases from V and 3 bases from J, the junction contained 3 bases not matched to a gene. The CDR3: CASSLKGQGHYGYTF. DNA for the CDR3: TGTGCCAGCAGTTTAAAGGGACAGGGGCACTATGGCTACACCTTC.

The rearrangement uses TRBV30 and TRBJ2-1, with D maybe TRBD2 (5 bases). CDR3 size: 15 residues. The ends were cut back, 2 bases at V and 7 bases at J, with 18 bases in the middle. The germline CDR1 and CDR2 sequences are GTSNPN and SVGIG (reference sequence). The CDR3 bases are TGTGCCTGGAGTCGGGCGGCAGAAGGAGGAAATGAGCAGTTCTTC. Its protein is CAWSRAAEGGNEQFF.

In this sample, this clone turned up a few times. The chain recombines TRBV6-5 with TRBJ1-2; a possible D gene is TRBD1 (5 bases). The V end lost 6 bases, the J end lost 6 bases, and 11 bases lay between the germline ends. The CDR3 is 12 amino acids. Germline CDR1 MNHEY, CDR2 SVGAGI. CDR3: CASRRDHHGYTF. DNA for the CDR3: TGTGCCAGCAGGAGGGACCACCATGGCTACACCTTC.

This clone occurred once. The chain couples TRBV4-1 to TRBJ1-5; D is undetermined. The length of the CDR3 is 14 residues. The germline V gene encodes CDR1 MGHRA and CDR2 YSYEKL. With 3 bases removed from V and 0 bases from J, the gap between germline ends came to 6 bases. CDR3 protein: CASSHGNSNQPQHF. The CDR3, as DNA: TGCGCCAGCAGCCATGGAAATAGCAATCAGCCCCAGCATTTT.

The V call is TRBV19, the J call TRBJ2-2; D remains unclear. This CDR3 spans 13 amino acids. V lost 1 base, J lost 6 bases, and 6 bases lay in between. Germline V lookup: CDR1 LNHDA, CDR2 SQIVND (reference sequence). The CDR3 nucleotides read TGTGCCAGTAGTATAGGGGGTGCCGGGGAGCTGTTTTTT. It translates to CASSIGGAGELFF.

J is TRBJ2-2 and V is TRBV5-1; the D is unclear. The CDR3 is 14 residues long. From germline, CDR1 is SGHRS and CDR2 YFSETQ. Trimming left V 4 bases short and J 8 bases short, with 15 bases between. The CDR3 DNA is TGCGCCAGCAGCGCCAGTGGGAAAGTTGGGGAGCTGTTTTTT. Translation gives CASSASGKVGELFF.

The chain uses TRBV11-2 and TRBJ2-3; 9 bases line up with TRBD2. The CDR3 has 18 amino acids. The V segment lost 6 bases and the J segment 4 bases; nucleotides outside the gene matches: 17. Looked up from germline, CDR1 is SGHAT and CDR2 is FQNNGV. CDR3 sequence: CASRHLPGTSPSADTQYF. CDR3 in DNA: TGTGCCAGCAGGCACCTTCCCGGGACTAGCCCCTCAGCAGATACGCAGTATTTT.

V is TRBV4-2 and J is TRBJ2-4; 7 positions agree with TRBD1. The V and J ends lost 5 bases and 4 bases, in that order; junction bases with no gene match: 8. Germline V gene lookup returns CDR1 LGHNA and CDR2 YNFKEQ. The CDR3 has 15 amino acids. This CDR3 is CASSSGQAEKNIQYF. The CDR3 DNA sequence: TGTGCCAGCAGCTCTGGACAGGCCGAAAAAAACATTCAGTACTTC.

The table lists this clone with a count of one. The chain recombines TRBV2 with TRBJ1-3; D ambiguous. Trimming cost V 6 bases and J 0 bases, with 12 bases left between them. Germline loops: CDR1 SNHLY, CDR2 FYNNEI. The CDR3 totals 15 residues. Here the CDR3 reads CASSPGRGSGNTIYF. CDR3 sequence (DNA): TGTGCCAGCAGCCCGGGGAGAGGCTCTGGAAACACCATATATTTT.